The clone carrying this TCR beta chain has at least ten counts. Its specificity is unknown. CDR3 regions of TCR beta were amplified from RNA transcripts. HTBI primers were employed in first-round RT-PCR, then a second-round multiplex PCR followed. Each CDR3 protein is one row after TCRdb ran MiXCR on the multiplex PCR reads. The sample yields roughly 160,000 distinct CDR3 sequences, roughly two fifths seen once. The data are from a study of Graves' ophthalmopathy and Graves' hyperthyroidism. Study findings and constraints: Most expanded thyroid clonotypes above 0.001 frequency also appeared in blood.

CDR1 and CDR2 (germline): SNHLY, FYNNEI. CDR3 length equals 15 residues. The V segment lost 0 bases and the J segment 4 bases; nucleotides outside the gene matches: 5. This sequence joins TRBV2 and TRBJ1-2; TRBD1 agrees at 7 bases. The sequencing sample was made of peripheral blood. The sequence derives from a woman aged 40 to 49 with Graves' ophthalmopathy. The CDR3 DNA reads TGTGCCAGCAGTGAAGCCGGGGGACAGATCTATGGCTACACCTTC. Encoded protein: CASSEAGGQIYGYTF.